This passage covers 3 T cell receptor beta chains from one sample sequenced in a study of identical twins. Each CDR3 protein gets one entry after TCRdb re-called the 5' RACE reads with MiXCR. The profile shows approximately 630,000 distinct CDR3 sequences, just over 7% of them singletons. The same sample was also studied in work on yellow fever vaccine responses in identical twins.

The specimen was PBMCs. Receptors were obtained from a woman between 18 and 29 years old in good health.

This clonotype was counted between two and nine times. The chain has TRBV5-1 and TRBJ2-1; possible D gene TRBD2, 6 bases. This CDR3 spans 15 amino acids. CDR1 SGHRS and CDR2 YFSETQ come from the germline V gene. Trimming pared 1 base from V and 3 bases from J, leaving 11 bases between. The CDR3 DNA sequence: TGCGCCAGCAGCTTGAGACTAGTGGGCTACAATGAGCAGTTCTTC. Its translation: CASSLRLVGYNEQFF.

CDR3 nucleotide sequence: TGTGCCAGCAGCTACACCAGTCGGGGTTATGAGCAGTTCTTC. As protein: CASSYTSRGYEQFF. The rearrangement links TRBV6-5 to TRBJ2-1; a possible D gene is TRBD2 (5 bases). Trimming cost V 6 bases and J 8 bases, with 17 bases left between them. Germline values: CDR1 MNHEY, CDR2 SVGAGI. This CDR3 comprises 14 residues.

This clonotype was counted only a few times. The chain carries TRBV20-1 and TRBJ2-1; D gene unclear. V lost 3 bases and J lost 1, with 10 bases in between. Germline CDR1 DFQATT, CDR2 SNEGSKA (reference sequence). The CDR3 totals 14 residues. For the CDR3, the DNA is TGCAGTGCTAGTGGGCAGATGTCCTACAATGAGCAGTTCTTC. Protein sequence: CSASGQMSYNEQFF.